These 21 T cell receptor beta chains share one sample of origin, sequenced in a study of blood T cell repertoires in COVID-19. Only in-frame clones appear in the TCRdb table, and some are missing; sequencing was by immunoSEQ multiplex PCR. The sample has about 270,000 clones, about 80% seen once. Sample: peripheral blood. The receptors here all came from a woman aged 45-65 years who had recovered from COVID-19.

In this sample, this clone turned up a few times. The V gene is TRBV5-1, the J gene TRBJ2-7; TRBD2 aligns across 8 bases. The CDR3 has 14 amino acids. The V segment lost 7 bases and the J segment 1 base; nucleotides outside the gene matches: 7. CDR1 is SGHRS and CDR2 is YFSETQ in the germline V gene. The CDR3 coding sequence is TGCGCCAGCTACCTCGGGGGGGCTTCCTACGAGCAGTACTTC. Encoded protein: CASYLGGASYEQYF.

This rearrangement joins TRBV7-2 to TRBJ2-7; 7 bases match TRBD1. Germline CDR1 and CDR2: SGHTA and FQGNSA. Unmatched junction bases numbered 6, after V lost 5 bases and J lost 2 bases. The CDR3 consists of 14 residues. The DNA for the CDR3 is TGTGCCAGCAGCCCATCCGGGACAGCCTACGAGCAGTACTTC. Its translation is CASSPSGTAYEQYF.

V and J are TRBV6-5 and TRBJ1-1; possible D gene TRBD1, 6 bases. Germline V lookup: CDR1 MNHEY, CDR2 SVGAGI. The V end was cut by 3 bases, the J end by 4 bases, with 18 bases between. The CDR3 loop spans 16 amino acids. In DNA, the CDR3 is TGTGCCAGCAGTTATCGACAGGCCAGGGGCGGCACTGAAGCTTTCTTT. This codes for CASSYRQARGGTEAFF.

This chain's CDR3 is CASIPQGLRETQYF. CDR3 coding DNA: TGTGCCAGCATCCCACAGGGGTTAAGAGAGACCCAGTACTTC. The chain uses TRBV6-2 or TRBV6-3 and TRBJ2-5; 7 positions agree with TRBD1. CDR1 MNHEY and CDR2 SVGEGT come from the germline V gene. Trimming took 7 bases from V and 4 from J; bases not matched to a gene: 9. The CDR3 runs to 14 residues.

This clone was seen a single time. The chain combines TRBV7-2 with TRBJ2-7; 7 bases map to TRBD1. The germline CDR1 and CDR2 sequences are SGHTA and FQGNSA. Trimming cost V 2 bases and J 0 bases; bases outside gene matches: 13. CDR3 length: 18 residues. CDR3 region: CASSLRNSWGTVSYEQYF. In DNA, the CDR3 is TGTGCCAGCAGCTTACGCAACTCCTGGGGGACAGTCTCCTACGAGCAGTACTTC.

This chain uses TRBV2 with TRBJ1-6, with 8 bases identical to TRBD1. The CDR3 extends over 15 amino acids. V lost 3 bases and J lost 7; bases outside the gene matches: 5. The germline V gene has CDR1 SNHLY and CDR2 FYNNEI. CDR3 nucleotides: TGTGCCAGCAGTGAGCAGGGGGCTCGGAATTCACCCCTCCACTTT. Translating it yields CASSEQGARNSPLHF.

This chain joins TRBV2 and TRBJ2-7; TRBD1 might be the D (5 bases). Trimming took off 7 bases at V and 1 base at J, with 11 bases between the two ends. The CDR3 spans 13 residues. Germline-derived CDR1 and CDR2 are SNHLY and FYNNEI. CDR3: CASKPGQSYEQYF. CDR3 DNA: TGTGCCAGCAAACCCGGACAATCCTACGAGCAGTACTTC.

The V and J genes are TRBV2 and TRBJ1-2; the match to TRBD1 covers 12 bases. CDR1 is SNHLY and CDR2 is FYNNEI in the germline V gene. This CDR3 is 13 amino acids long. Losses at the gene ends were 6 bases for V and 7 bases for J; bases not matched to a gene: 3. CDR3 in amino acids: CASSGTGGTGYTF. The CDR3 coding sequence is TGTGCCAGCAGCGGGACAGGGGGCACTGGCTACACCTTC. Drawing the rest from reference TRBV2 and TRBJ1-2, the complete variable domain is EPEVTQTPSHQVTQMGQEVILRCVPISNHLYFYWYRQILGQKVEFLVSFYNNEISEKSEIFDDQFSVERPDGSNFTLKIRSTKLEDSAMYFCASSGTGGTGYTFGSGTRLTVV.

The V call is TRBV24-1, the J call TRBJ1-2; 7 bases map to TRBD1. Germline V gene lookup returns CDR1 KGHDR and CDR2 SFDVKD. With V trimmed by 4 bases and J by 8 bases, 12 bases remained unmatched. The CDR3 covers 15 residues. Here the CDR3 reads CATSEIGGAPEGYTF. DNA for the CDR3: TGTGCCACCAGTGAAATAGGGGGCGCCCCGGAGGGCTACACCTTC.

The gene calls are TRBV7-9 and TRBJ1-1; perhaps TRBD1 as D (6 bases). CDR3 size: 18 residues. V lost 2 bases, J lost 4 bases, and 23 bases lay in between. The germline V gene has CDR1 SEHNR and CDR2 FQNEAQ (reference sequence). The CDR3 DNA sequence: TGTGCCAGCAGCTTAAACCAGGGGCATAGGGTGGAGGCCACTGAAGCTTTCTTT. Protein: CASSLNQGHRVEATEAFF.

The chain uses TRBV15 and TRBJ1-4; 10 bases match TRBD1. The junction had 3 bases not matched to a gene; V was cut back by 3 bases and J by 5 bases. Germline assignment: CDR1 LNHNV and CDR2 YYDKDF (reference sequence). The CDR3 loop spans 15 amino acids. Here the CDR3 DNA reads TGTGCCACCAGCAGGGACAGGGGGGTAAATGAAAAACTGTTTTTT. Translating gives CATSRDRGVNEKLFF.

The chain combines TRBV18 with TRBJ1-5; possibly TRBD1 for D (5 bases). Looked up from germline, CDR1 is KGHSH and CDR2 is LQKENI. The ends were cut back, 6 bases at V and 4 bases at J, with 10 bases in the middle. There are 13 residues in the CDR3. Written as DNA, the CDR3 is TGTGCCAGCTCCCCGGACAAGAATCAGCCCCAGCATTTT. Its translation is CASSPDKNQPQHF.

The rearrangement links TRBV2 to TRBJ2-7, with D tentatively TRBD1 (6 bases). The germline CDR1 and CDR2 sequences are SNHLY and FYNNEI. There are 15 residues in the CDR3. V lost 0 bases and J 6 bases, leaving 15 bases between the germline ends. CDR3 loop: CASSEAGAGVGEQYF. CDR3 nucleotides: TGTGCCAGCAGTGAAGCTGGGGCAGGGGTGGGCGAGCAGTACTTC.

The V call is TRBV24-1, the J call TRBJ2-1; TRBD2 is a possible D gene (6 bases). This CDR3 is built from 15 residues. The germline CDR1 and CDR2 sequences are KGHDR and SFDVKD. V shed 5 bases and J shed 7 bases, with 17 bases lying between them. CDR3 DNA sequence: TGTGCCACCAGTGCTAGCGACTGGGGGGATAATGAGCAGTTCTTC. Protein: CATSASDWGDNEQFF.

CDR3 sequence: CASRRQGTGELFF. DNA of the CDR3: TGTGCCAGCAGAAGACAGGGCACCGGGGAGCTGTTTTTT. The chain links TRBV27 to TRBJ2-2; 7 bases fit TRBD1. Per the germline V gene, CDR1 is MNHEY and CDR2 is SMNVEV (reference sequence). V shed 6 bases, J shed 4 bases, and the junction held 2 bases outside the gene matches. CDR3 length equals 13 residues.

The genes are TRBV12-3 or TRBV12-4 and TRBJ1-3; D is possibly TRBD1 (6 bases). The V gene lost 6 bases and the J gene lost 8 bases, with 14 bases spanning the gap. CDR3 length: 13 amino acids. CDR3 sequence (DNA): TGTGCCAGCAGGGGGACACTCCGGGACACCATATATTTT. Amino acids: CASRGTLRDTIYF.

V gene TRBV30 combines with J gene TRBJ2-5; possible D gene TRBD2, 6 bases. Trimming removed 2 bases from V and 5 bases from J, with 12 bases in between. CDR3 size: 13 residues. Germline loops: CDR1 GTSNPN, CDR2 SVGIG (reference sequence). CDR3 bases: TGTGCCTGGAGTTGGAGGGAGTTCGAGACCCAGTACTTC. Amino acid sequence: CAWSWREFETQYF.

The chain links TRBV21-1 to TRBJ1-3; whether TRBD1, the table's D call, matches the DNA was not checked. TRBV21-1 is a recognized pseudogene. The CDR3 spans 17 residues. The CDR3, as DNA: TGTGCCAGCAGCAAAGAAGGAGGGACAGAATCTGGAAACACCATATATTTT. This sequence encodes CASSKEGGTESGNTIYF.

The V gene is TRBV6-5, the J gene TRBJ2-3, with TRBD2 matching over 7 bases. CDR3 length: 14 residues. CDR1 is MNHEY and CDR2 is SVGAGI in the germline V gene. CDR3 in DNA: TGTGTGGGAGGGGTAAGTCTCTCCGAGGATACGCAGTATTTT. It specifies CVGGVSLSEDTQYF.

The chain joins TRBV15 to TRBJ2-7, with TRBD1 matching 7 bases. Trimming took 6 bases from V and 2 from J; bases not matched to a gene: 10. The germline CDR1 and CDR2 sequences are LNHNV and YYDKDF (reference sequence). The CDR3 is 15 amino acids. In DNA, the CDR3 is TGTGCCACCAGACAGGGGCCCCCGCCGACCTACGAGCAGTACTTC. The encoded protein is CATRQGPPPTYEQYF.

This chain links TRBV6-1 with TRBJ1-3; TRBD1 matches 7 bases. V dropped 1 base and J dropped 4; count of bases not matched to a gene: 10. CDR1 is MNHNS and CDR2 is SASEGT in the germline V gene. CDR3 length: 17 residues. The CDR3 bases are TGTGCCAGCAGTGAAGGATGGGACAGTTCTTTCGGAAACACCATATATTTT. As protein: CASSEGWDSSFGNTIYF.